These T cell receptor beta chains were read from a single sample in a study of shared clonotypes between healthy human individuals. The repertoire was sequenced with immunoSEQ multiplex PCR; TCRdb's copy has only in-frame clones and lacks some. The sample lists 1.6 million or so clones, 98% seen once, with 0.36% in the top ten. Source material: naive CD4+ T cells sorted from blood. The receptors derive from a man in his thirties or forties in good health. Each CDR3 is given with its conserved first and last residue. A D gene is named only where the DNA matches it firmly. Clone size appears in some rows only: once, few, many, or a class for an expanded clone.

V: TRBV19
size: NA
J: TRBJ1-2
D: NA
DNA: TGTGCCAGTGAAAGAAGGGAGGGCCACTATGGCTACACCTTC
CDR3: CASERREGHYGYTF

V: TRBV27
size: NA
J: TRBJ1-2
D: TRBD1
DNA: TGTGCCAGCAGTCTGGGACAGGGTCTTTATGGCTACACCTTC
CDR3: CASSLGQGLYGYTF

V: TRBV18
size: NA
J: TRBJ2-1
D: NA
DNA: TGTGCCAGCTCACCCACCACCAGTTTCAATGAGCAGTTCTTC
CDR3: CASSPTTSFNEQFF

V: TRBV28
size: NA
J: TRBJ2-3
D: TRBD2
DNA: TGTGCCAGCAGGAGACTAGCGGGAATAGATACGCAGTATTTT
CDR3: CASRRLAGIDTQYF

V: TRBV11-2
size: NA
J: TRBJ1-5
D: NA
DNA: TGTGCCAGCAGCTTAGGTCACGGCAATCAGCCCCAGCATTTT
CDR3: CASSLGHGNQPQHF

V: TRBV5-6
size: once
J: TRBJ2-5
D: NA
DNA: TGTGCCAGCAGCTTGGCTACATGGTACCAAGAGACCCAGTACTTC
CDR3: CASSLATWYQETQYF

V: TRBV4-1
size: NA
J: TRBJ2-1
D: NA
DNA: TGCGCCAGCAGCCAAGATGGGGTCCGGGGTAATGAGCAGTTCTTC
CDR3: CASSQDGVRGNEQFF

V: TRBV6-1
size: once
J: TRBJ1-2
D: NA
DNA: TGTGCCAGCAGGGTGGCACAACGCGGCTACACCTTC
CDR3: CASRVAQRGYTF

V: TRBV7-9
size: NA
J: TRBJ1-1
D: NA
DNA: TGTGCCAGCAGCTTATCAGGGGTTGGCACTGAAGCTTTCTTT
CDR3: CASSLSGVGTEAFF

V: TRBV7-9
size: NA
J: TRBJ1-5
D: NA
DNA: TGTGCCAGCAGCTTAGTGGCAGCCCATAGCAATCAGCCCCAGCATTTT
CDR3: CASSLVAAHSNQPQHF

V: TRBV6-4
size: NA
J: TRBJ2-3
D: NA
DNA: TGTGCCAGCAGTGACAAGGGGGGCATGGGCACAGATACGCAGTATTTT
CDR3: CASSDKGGMGTDTQYF

V: TRBV11-2
size: NA
J: TRBJ2-1
D: NA
DNA: TGTGCCAGCAGCTTGACCGGGACGGGGGTATACAATGAGCAGTTCTTC
CDR3: CASSLTGTGVYNEQFF

V: TRBV2
size: NA
J: TRBJ2-1
D: NA
DNA: TGTGCCAGCAGCGCCACGGGCTCCTACAATGAGCAGTTCTTC
CDR3: CASSATGSYNEQFF

V: TRBV28
size: NA
J: TRBJ1-2
D: NA
DNA: TGTGCCAGCAGTTCTCCAGGGAACGGCTACACCTTC
CDR3: CASSSPGNGYTF

V: TRBV7-2
size: NA
J: TRBJ1-3
D: NA
DNA: TGTGCCAGCAGCTTAAGGGGGTCCTATTCTGGAAACACCATATATTTT
CDR3: CASSLRGSYSGNTIYF

V: TRBV5-1
size: once
J: TRBJ2-2
D: NA
DNA: TGCGCCAGCAGCTTCCGGGGACTGGGTGGAGACACCGGGGAGCTGTTTTTT
CDR3: CASSFRGLGGDTGELFF

V: TRBV7-2
size: NA
J: TRBJ2-1
D: TRBD2
DNA: TGTGCCAGCAGCTTAAGACTAGCGGGAGCTGAGCAGTTCTTC
CDR3: CASSLRLAGAEQFF

V: TRBV6-1
size: NA
J: TRBJ2-2
D: NA
DNA: TGTGCCAGCATCCTGGGCCTTGGCCGGGAGCTGTTTTTT
CDR3: CASILGLGRELFF

V: TRBV11-2
size: NA
J: TRBJ2-1
D: TRBD2
DNA: TGTGCCAGCAGCTTAGATCAGGGGACTAGCGGGAACCAGTTCTTC
CDR3: CASSLDQGTSGNQFF

V: TRBV7-2
size: NA
J: TRBJ2-7
D: NA
DNA: TGTGCCAGCAGCACCGGGGCCAACTACGAGCAGTACTTC
CDR3: CASSTGANYEQYF

V: TRBV6-4
size: NA
J: TRBJ2-3
D: NA
DNA: TGTGCCAGCAGTGACCTAGACAGCTGGAAAGATACGCAGTATTTT
CDR3: CASSDLDSWKDTQYF

V: TRBV2
size: NA
J: TRBJ2-5
D: TRBD1
DNA: TGTGCCAGCAACCGGGACAGAGTTCAAGAGACCCAGTACTTC
CDR3: CASNRDRVQETQYF

V: TRBV27
size: NA
J: TRBJ2-1
D: NA
DNA: TGTGCCAGCGCCATGATCGAGGATGAGCAGTTCTTC
CDR3: CASAMIEDEQFF

V: TRBV5-1
size: NA
J: TRBJ2-5
D: TRBD2
DNA: TGCGCCAGCAGCTCTGAGGGACTAGCGGGACTGGAGACCCAGTACTTC
CDR3: CASSSEGLAGLETQYF

V: TRBV7-3
size: NA
J: TRBJ2-1
D: NA
DNA: TGTGCCGCCCTGGTAAGGTCGCTTCGGTGTCGAAACTCCTACAATGAGCAGTTCTTC
CDR3: CAALVRSLRCRNSYNEQFF

V: TRBV18
size: NA
J: TRBJ2-1
D: TRBD2
DNA: TGTGCCAGCTCACCACGTAGGGGGCACAATAGCGGGAGTGGCGGCAATGAGCAGTTCTTC
CDR3: CASSPRRGHNSGSGGNEQFF

V: TRBV15
size: once
J: TRBJ1-2
D: NA
DNA: TGTGCCACCAGCAGAGACAGGGGAAACTATGGCTACACCTTC
CDR3: CATSRDRGNYGYTF

V: TRBV7-2
size: NA
J: TRBJ2-7
D: TRBD1
DNA: TGTGCCAGCAGGGTCGGGACAGGGATAACCTACGAGCAGTACTTC
CDR3: CASRVGTGITYEQYF

V: TRBV7-9
size: NA
J: TRBJ2-2
D: NA
DNA: TGTGCCAGCAGCTCCATACCCATGTCCGGGGAGCTGTTTTTT
CDR3: CASSSIPMSGELFF

V: TRBV28
size: NA
J: TRBJ1-5
D: NA
DNA: TGTGCCAGCAGTCTCCCAGGCCAGGGCGAAGGCAATCAGCCCCAGCATTTT
CDR3: CASSLPGQGEGNQPQHF

V: TRBV7-2
size: NA
J: TRBJ2-7
D: TRBD1
DNA: TGTGCCAGCAGCTTAGGACAGGGTGACAGTTACGAGCAGTACTTC
CDR3: CASSLGQGDSYEQYF

V: TRBV7-2
size: NA
J: TRBJ2-3
D: NA
DNA: TGTGCCAGCAGCTTAGGTGCGGGTCGGGTCACAGATACGCAGTATTTT
CDR3: CASSLGAGRVTDTQYF

V: TRBV9
size: NA
J: TRBJ2-7
D: TRBD2
DNA: TGTGCCAGCAGCGTTACTGGGACTAGTGGGGACTACGAGCAGTACTTC
CDR3: CASSVTGTSGDYEQYF

V: TRBV7-2
size: NA
J: TRBJ2-1
D: NA
DNA: TGTGCCAGCAGCCTAGGGGGTCGGTCCTACAATGAGCAGTTCTTC
CDR3: CASSLGGRSYNEQFF

V: TRBV7-3
size: NA
J: TRBJ2-2
D: NA
DNA: TGTGCCAGCAGCCGCGGGACGGGACCCAACACCGGGGAGCTGTTTTTT
CDR3: CASSRGTGPNTGELFF

V: TRBV11-2
size: NA
J: TRBJ1-1
D: TRBD1
DNA: TGTGCCAGCAGCCCCCGGACAGGGAGAATCGAAAACACTGAAGCTTTCTTT
CDR3: CASSPRTGRIENTEAFF

V: TRBV9
size: NA
J: TRBJ2-7
D: NA
DNA: TGTGCCAGCAGCGTAGGTGGAGGATTTATCGAGCAGTACTTC
CDR3: CASSVGGGFIEQYF

V: TRBV9
size: NA
J: TRBJ2-7
D: TRBD2
DNA: TGTGCCAGCAGCAAGAGCGGGAAGTCCTACGAGCAGTACTTC
CDR3: CASSKSGKSYEQYF

V: TRBV5-1
size: NA
J: TRBJ2-5
D: TRBD1
DNA: TGCGCCAGCAGCGAACCAGGGGGCGCCGAGACCCAGTACTTC
CDR3: CASSEPGGAETQYF

V: TRBV7-8
size: NA
J: TRBJ2-2
D: NA
DNA: TGTGCCACGGTTAGCGTACCCCTAGGGGACACCGGGGAGCTGTTTTTT
CDR3: CATVSVPLGDTGELFF

V: TRBV9
size: NA
J: TRBJ2-7
D: TRBD1
DNA: TGTGCCAGCAGCGTAGCTGGGACAGGGGACTACGAGCAGTACTTC
CDR3: CASSVAGTGDYEQYF

V: TRBV19
size: NA
J: TRBJ2-3
D: TRBD2
DNA: TGTGCCAGTAGCACCCGAGCGGGAGTCGGAGGAGATACGCAGTATTTT
CDR3: CASSTRAGVGGDTQYF

V: TRBV5-4
size: NA
J: TRBJ2-2
D: NA
DNA: TGTGCCAGCAGCCGTGGCCGGGGCGAGAACACCGGGGAGCTGTTTTTT
CDR3: CASSRGRGENTGELFF

V: TRBV15
size: NA
J: TRBJ1-2
D: NA
DNA: TGTGCCACCAGCAGAGATCGCCCCGGGCCAACAAGGTTTCCTGGCTACACCTTC
CDR3: CATSRDRPGPTRFPGYTF

V: TRBV21-1
size: NA
J: TRBJ2-7
D: NA
DNA: TGTGCCAGCAGCAAAGAAAGGGGGAGACCGGGACAGGGGACATCCTACGAGCAGTACTTC
CDR3: CASSKERGRPGQGTSYEQYF

V: TRBV5-4
size: NA
J: TRBJ2-7
D: NA
DNA: TGTGCCAGCAGCTTAACTCTAGCGCCCGAGCAGTACTTC
CDR3: CASSLTLAPEQYF

V: TRBV5-4
size: NA
J: TRBJ2-5
D: NA
DNA: TGTGCCAGCAGTAACGCCGGACGGACCCAAGAGACCCAGTACTTC
CDR3: CASSNAGRTQETQYF

V: TRBV28
size: NA
J: TRBJ1-1
D: NA
DNA: TGTGCCAGCATGAGGACTGAAGCTTTCTTT
CDR3: CASMRTEAFF

V: TRBV11-3
size: NA
J: TRBJ2-1
D: NA
DNA: TGTGCCAGCAGCTTCGACTACAACAATGAGCAGTTCTTC
CDR3: CASSFDYNNEQFF

V: TRBV2
size: NA
J: TRBJ2-5
D: NA
DNA: TGTGCCAGCGCCGGCCGGCCCCTGGAAGAGGTCCAGTACTTC
CDR3: CASAGRPLEEVQYF

V: TRBV6-5
size: NA
J: TRBJ2-7
D: NA
DNA: TGTGCCAGCGGCATTGACAGCCGTTCCTACGAGCAGTACTTC
CDR3: CASGIDSRSYEQYF

V: TRBV6-5
size: NA
J: TRBJ1-4
D: NA
DNA: TGTGCCAGCAGCCTCGACAGATATGAAAAACTGTTTTTT
CDR3: CASSLDRYEKLFF

V: TRBV5-1
size: NA
J: TRBJ2-5
D: NA
DNA: TGCGCCAGCAGCTTCAGCCAAGAGACCCAGTACTTC
CDR3: CASSFSQETQYF

V: TRBV28
size: NA
J: TRBJ1-5
D: NA
DNA: TGTGCCAGCAGTTTAATAGTTACAAAGCCCCAGCATTTT
CDR3: CASSLIVTKPQHF

V: TRBV6-1
size: NA
J: TRBJ2-2
D: NA
DNA: TGTGCCAGCTCGGCGCGGTCGGGGGTCACCGGGGAGCTGTTTTTT
CDR3: CASSARSGVTGELFF

V: TRBV10-2
size: NA
J: TRBJ1-5
D: NA
DNA: TGCGCCAGCAGTGCCGGACAGTTTCGGGGTCAGCCCCAGCATTTT
CDR3: CASSAGQFRGQPQHF

V: TRBV5-1
size: once
J: TRBJ2-2
D: NA
DNA: TGCGCCAGCAGCTTGAGCGGAGCGTACACCGGGGAGCTGTTTTTT
CDR3: CASSLSGAYTGELFF

V: TRBV7-3
size: NA
J: TRBJ2-2
D: TRBD2
DNA: TGTGCCAGCAGCTTAGGACTAGCGGGAACCGGGGAGCTGTTTTTT
CDR3: CASSLGLAGTGELFF

V: TRBV5-4
size: NA
J: TRBJ2-3
D: NA
DNA: TGTGCCAGCAGCACGACTAGTTTTGGTACAGATACGCAGTATTTT
CDR3: CASSTTSFGTDTQYF